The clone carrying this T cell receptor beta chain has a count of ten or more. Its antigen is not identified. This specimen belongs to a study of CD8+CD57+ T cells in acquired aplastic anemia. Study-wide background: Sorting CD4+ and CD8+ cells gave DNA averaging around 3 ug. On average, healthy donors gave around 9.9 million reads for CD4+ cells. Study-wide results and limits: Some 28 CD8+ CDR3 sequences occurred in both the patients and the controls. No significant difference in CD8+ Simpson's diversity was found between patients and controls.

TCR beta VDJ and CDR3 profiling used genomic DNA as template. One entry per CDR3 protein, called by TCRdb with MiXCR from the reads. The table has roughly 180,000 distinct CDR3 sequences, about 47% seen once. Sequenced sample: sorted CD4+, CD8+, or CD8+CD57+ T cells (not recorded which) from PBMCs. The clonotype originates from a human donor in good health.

As DNA, the CDR3 is TGTGCCAGCAGCCCTCGACTAGCGGGAGGGAGCGAGCAGTACTTC. This codes for CASSPRLAGGSEQYF. The V call is TRBV7-6, the J call TRBJ2-7; TRBD2 aligns across 14 bases. The J segment lost 6 bases and the V segment lost 5 bases, leaving 6 bases of the junction unmatched. There are 15 residues in the CDR3. Germline V gene sequence: CDR1 SGHVS, CDR2 FNYEAQ.